These 31 T cell receptor beta chains share one sample of origin, sequenced in a study of CD8+CD57+ T cells in acquired aplastic anemia. Patients included in sequencing had previously demonstrated CD8+CD57+ cell expansion by flow cytometry. The use of genomic DNA as template underpinned the TCR beta VDJ and CDR3 profiling. In TCRdb, the reads were re-called with MiXCR into one record per CDR3 protein. The data hold around 170,000 distinct CDR3 sequences, with 40% to 55% observed a single time. The sequencing input was sorted CD4+, CD8+, or CD8+CD57+ T cells (not recorded which) from PBMCs. Receptors were obtained from a human donor with aplastic anemia.

The rearrangement joins TRBV19 to TRBJ1-1; TRBD1 agrees at 12 bases. Looked up from germline, CDR1 is LNHDA and CDR2 is SQIVND (reference sequence). This CDR3 contains 16 residues. The V segment lost 3 bases and the J segment 5 bases; nucleotides outside the gene matches: 7. This chain's CDR3 is CASSILSGQGATEAFF. CDR3 DNA: TGTGCCAGTAGTATCCTCTCGGGACAGGGGGCTACTGAAGCTTTCTTT.

Points on this clonotype: A clone one base away is much larger, so this may be a read error. This chain links TRBV15 with TRBJ2-3; 11 bases are shared with TRBD2. This CDR3 region has 15 residues. The germline CDR1 and CDR2 sequences are LNHNV and YYDKDF (reference sequence). V was clipped by 1 base and J by 4 bases; unmatched bases: 1. DNA of the CDR3: TGTGCCACCAGCAGAGGTAGCGGGGGGGCAGATACGCAGTATTTT. This gives the protein CATSRGSGGADTQYF.

This clonotype came up many times. The chain recombines TRBV27 with TRBJ1-6, with 10 bases that match TRBD1. The CDR3 loop spans 16 amino acids. Germline lookup yields CDR1 MNHEY and CDR2 SMNVEV (reference sequence). V was pared by 5 bases and J by 8 bases, with 9 bases of the junction left unmatched. The CDR3 spells CASSDDDRGQDSPLHF. CDR3 sequence (DNA): TGTGCCAGCAGTGATGATGACAGGGGGCAAGATTCACCCCTCCACTTT.

The chain uses TRBV29-1 and TRBJ1-1; possibly TRBD1 for D (6 bases). Germline V gene data show CDR1 as SQVTM and CDR2 as ANQGSEA. V lost 7 bases, J lost 7 bases, and 10 bases lay in between. CDR3 size: 10 residues. The CDR3 spells CSGAGDEAFF. In nucleotides, the CDR3 is TGCAGCGGGGCAGGGGATGAAGCTTTCTTT.

The chain has TRBV4-3 and TRBJ2-1; the D gene could be TRBD1 or TRBD2 (5 bases each). Trimming removed 0 bases from V and 1 base from J, with 13 bases in between. The CDR3 totals 17 residues. Germline V gives CDR1 LGHNA, CDR2 YSLEER. This CDR3 reads CASSQDAGANSYNEQFF. The CDR3 DNA follows: TGCGCCAGCAGCCAAGATGCCGGGGCTAATTCCTACAATGAGCAGTTCTTC.

By sample share, this clonotype is medium-sized. This rearrangement joins TRBV19 to TRBJ1-1, with D hard to call. CDR3 length: 14 amino acids. V lost 7 bases to trimming and J lost 4 bases, with 16 bases between them. Germline V CDR1 and CDR2: LNHDA, SQIVND (reference sequence). The DNA of the CDR3 is TGTGCCAGTACCCCCAAGGTCCGGGGCACTGAAGCTTTCTTT. Translation: CASTPKVRGTEAFF.

This clonotype was observed at least ten times. The J gene is TRBJ2-1, the V gene TRBV6-6; D possibly corresponds to TRBD2 (5 bases). The ends were cut back, 6 bases at V and 0 bases at J, with 9 bases in the middle. This CDR3 has 14 amino acids. The germline V gene has CDR1 MNHNY and CDR2 SVGAGI (reference sequence). The CDR3 nucleotides are TGTGCCAGCAGCTACCGGGACTCCTACAATGAGCAGTTCTTC. This encodes CASSYRDSYNEQFF.

This chain uses TRBV15 with TRBJ1-2; D unclear. V was cut by 0 bases and J by 6 bases, with 14 bases left in between. Germline V gene data show CDR1 as LNHNV and CDR2 as YYDKDF (reference sequence). CDR3 length equals 15 residues. This CDR3 is CATSRDDGRRDGYTF. The CDR3 DNA sequence: TGTGCCACCAGCAGAGATGACGGGAGGAGGGATGGCTACACCTTC.

This clonotype was counted at least ten times. The V and J genes are TRBV15 and TRBJ1-6, with D perhaps matching TRBD1 (5 bases). The CDR3 totals 17 residues. Germline assignment: CDR1 LNHNV and CDR2 YYDKDF (reference sequence). The V end was cut by 0 bases, the J end by 5 bases, with 14 bases between. The CDR3 coding sequence is TGTGCCACCAGCAGAGATGGGGTTGGGGGGGATAATTCACCCCTCCACTTT. As protein: CATSRDGVGGDNSPLHF.

With regard to this clonotype: A much larger clone is a single base away; this may be a read error. The genes are TRBV6-5 and TRBJ1-2, with 12 bases lining up with TRBD1. The junction had 8 bases not matched to a gene; V was cut back by 2 bases and J by 7 bases. The CDR3 extends over 16 amino acids. Germline V gives CDR1 MNHEY, CDR2 SVGAGI. CDR3 protein: CASSYGAGQGASGYTF. In DNA, the CDR3 is TGTGCCAGCAGTTACGGGGCGGGACAGGGGGCGAGTGGCTACACCTTC.

The chain is built from TRBV10-3 and TRBJ1-5; 7 bases align to TRBD1. In germline, CDR1 is ENHRY, CDR2 SYGVKD. CDR3 length: 14 amino acids. Losses at the gene ends were 10 bases for V and 2 bases for J; bases not matched to a gene: 8. The DNA of the CDR3 is TGTGCCAGCAGCTTCGACAGGGGCAATCAGCCCCAGCATTTT. Translating it yields CASSFDRGNQPQHF.

The chain employs TRBV19 and TRBJ2-1; 10 bases align to TRBD2. This CDR3 comprises 14 residues. CDR1 and CDR2 (germline): LNHDA, SQIVND (reference sequence). V lost 9 bases and J lost 6; bases outside the gene matches: 8. As DNA, the CDR3 is TGTGCCAGCAGCTTGGGACTAGCGAGCAATGAGCAGTTCTTC. Its translation: CASSLGLASNEQFF. The full variable domain, in which reference TRBV19 and TRBJ2-1 provide the parts outside the CDR3, is DGGITQSPKYLFRKEGQNVTLSCEQNLNHDAMYWYRQDPGQGLRLIYYSQIVNDFQKGDIAEGYSVSREKKESFPLTVTSAQKNPTAFYLCASSLGLASNEQFFGPGTRLTVL.

Concerning this clonotype: With a much larger clone just one base away, this may be a read error. V is TRBV20-1 and J is TRBJ2-4, with 13 bases that match TRBD2. The germline CDR1 and CDR2 sequences are DFQATT and SNEGSKA (reference sequence). This CDR3 spans 19 amino acids. CDR3 DNA: TGCAGTGCTAGAGATGCAACTAGCGGGGGGGCGAGGACCAAAAACGTTCAGTACTTC. It translates to CSARDATSGGARTKNVQYF.

The chain recombines TRBV19 with TRBJ1-6; 8 nucleotides agree with TRBD1. Germline V lookup: CDR1 LNHDA, CDR2 SQIVND (reference sequence). The trim removed 9 bases at V and 9 bases at J, leaving 10 bases unmatched. The CDR3 length is 14 residues. The CDR3 coding sequence is TGTGCCAGCAGCACTGGACAGGGCTCTTCACCCCTCCACTTT. Encoded protein: CASSTGQGSSPLHF.

Ten or more counts support this clonotype. The J gene is TRBJ1-2, the V gene TRBV7-2; tentatively, D is TRBD1 (6 bases). CDR1 is SGHTA and CDR2 is FQGNSA in the germline V gene. V lost 5 bases and J 2 bases, leaving 15 bases between the germline ends. The CDR3 is 15 residues long. The CDR3 bases are TGTGCCAGCAGCGAACAGGGTCCAGGCAACTATGGCTACACCTTC. This encodes CASSEQGPGNYGYTF.

This clonotype showed up just a few times. V is TRBV18 and J is TRBJ1-5, with D hard to call. V lost 3 bases and J lost 9, with 15 bases in between. CDR3 length: 14 amino acids. CDR1 KGHSH and CDR2 LQKENI come from the germline V gene. The CDR3 region has the DNA TGTGCCAGCTCACCCCCATCAGGTCGTGGGCCCCAGCATTTT. It encodes CASSPPSGRGPQHF. Using reference TRBV18 and TRBJ1-5 for the parts outside the CDR3, the full variable domain is NAGVMQNPRHLVRRRGQEARLRCSPMKGHSHVYWYRQLPEEGLKFMVYLQKENIIDESGMPKERFSAEFPKEGPSILRIQQVVRGDSAAYFCASSPPSGRGPQHFGDGTRLSIL.

The chain joins TRBV2 to TRBJ1-5; a weak D match, TRBD1 (5 bases). CDR1 and CDR2 (germline): SNHLY, FYNNEI. This CDR3 contains 14 residues. Trimming pared 6 bases from V and 5 bases from J, leaving 14 bases between. The CDR3, as DNA: TGTGCCAGCAGGGAAACAGGTCTTTATCAGCCCCAGCATTTT. It codes for CASRETGLYQPQHF.

As for this clonotype: A much larger clone lies a single base off, so this may be a read error. The chain recombines TRBV19 with TRBJ1-1, with TRBD1 as a possible D gene (6 bases). CDR1 and CDR2 (germline): LNHDA, SQIVND (reference sequence). Trimming cost V 4 bases and J 1 base, with 10 bases left between them. This CDR3 comprises 14 residues. Here the CDR3 reads CASSTGGQNTEAFF. The CDR3 DNA is TGTGCCAGTAGTACGGGGGGCCAGAACACTGAAGCTTTCTTT.

The CDR3 protein is CAISSPERGSRADTQYF. The CDR3 DNA sequence: TGTGCCATCAGTAGCCCTGAGCGGGGAAGCCGTGCAGATACGCAGTATTTT. This chain links TRBV10-3 with TRBJ2-3, with TRBD2 identical over 7 bases. Germline V lookup: CDR1 ENHRY, CDR2 SYGVKD. The length of the CDR3 is 17 residues. Trimming cost V 5 bases and J 4 bases; bases outside gene matches: 15.

In regard to this clonotype: This may stem from a read error, because a much larger clone lies one nucleotide away. The chain carries TRBV5-1 and TRBJ1-1; 7 nucleotides line up with TRBD1. Looked up from germline, CDR1 is SGHRS and CDR2 is YFSETQ. CDR3 length: 15 residues. After removal of 2 bases from V and 1 base from J, the junction contained 5 bases not matched to a gene. CDR3 DNA: TGCGCCAGCAGCTTAACGGGACAGACGAACACTGAAGCTTTCTTT. This translates into CASSLTGQTNTEAFF.

The genes are TRBV29-1 and TRBJ2-3; D gene unclear. CDR1 is SQVTM, CDR2 ANQGSEA, per germline. The CDR3 length is 12 residues. The V gene lost 1 base and the J gene lost 1 base, with 3 bases spanning the gap. CDR3 nucleotide sequence: TGCAGCGTTGAAGGGGGCACAGATACGCAGTATTTT. Translation: CSVEGGTDTQYF.

This clonotype was counted at least ten times. The chain links TRBV19 to TRBJ1-4; D might be TRBD1 (5 bases). CDR1 is LNHDA, CDR2 SQIVND, per germline (reference sequence). V was pared by 6 bases and J by 5 bases, with 13 bases between. The CDR3 runs to 14 residues. The CDR3 DNA reads as TGTGCCAGTAGGGCCAGGGCGGTGAATGAAAAACTGTTTTTT. This translates into CASRARAVNEKLFF.

At least ten counts were recorded for this clonotype. This rearrangement joins TRBV6-1 to TRBJ2-2; D unclear. V was pared by 2 bases and J by 5 bases, with 9 bases between. The V gene's germline CDR1 is MNHNS and CDR2 SASEGT. This CDR3 contains 14 residues. CDR3 coding DNA: TGTGCCAGCAGTGAAAAGGGAAGGACCGGGGAGCTGTTTTTT. This gives the protein CASSEKGRTGELFF.

This clonotype was observed at least ten times. The gene calls are TRBV19 and TRBJ1-3; D remains unclear. Germline CDR1 and CDR2: LNHDA and SQIVND (reference sequence). Trimming took 6 bases from V and 0 from J, leaving 3 bases between them. The CDR3 runs 12 residues. The chain's CDR3 is CASRNSGNTIYF. CDR3 in DNA: TGTGCCAGTAGAAACTCTGGAAACACCATATATTTT.

The chain couples TRBV6-1 to TRBJ2-5; 9 bases are shared with TRBD1. This CDR3 region has 15 residues. Per germline, CDR1 MNHNS and CDR2 SASEGT. Germline trimming cut 6 bases from V and 4 bases from J; bases unmatched to any gene: 9. CDR3 residues: CASRTGQGLGETQYF. CDR3 sequence (DNA): TGTGCCAGCAGGACGGGACAGGGCTTGGGAGAGACCCAGTACTTC.

The chain has TRBV5-1 and TRBJ1-1; D is unresolved. Trimming took off 4 bases at V and 5 bases at J, with 18 bases between the two ends. Looked up from germline, CDR1 is SGHRS and CDR2 is YFSETQ. CDR3 length: 15 residues. CDR3 DNA: TGCGCCAGCAGCACGGGAGAAAGCGCGGCAACTGAAGCTTTCTTT. This encodes CASSTGESAATEAFF.

Ten or more counts support this clonotype. This chain joins TRBV12-5 and TRBJ1-5; D gene ambiguous. CDR3 length: 13 residues. In germline, CDR1 is LGHNT, CDR2 FRNRAP. V was cut by 7 bases and J by 2 bases, with 9 bases left in between. This chain's CDR3 is CASAVVGNQPQHF. CDR3 in DNA: TGTGCTAGTGCCGTCGTGGGCAATCAGCCCCAGCATTTT.

The chain recombines TRBV29-1 with TRBJ2-1; the D is unclear. Trimming shortened V by 6 bases and J by 4 bases, and 10 bases separated the two germline ends. Per the germline V gene, CDR1 is SQVTM and CDR2 is ANQGSEA. The length of the CDR3 is 12 residues. CDR3 bases: TGCAGCGTCCATGCCGAGTACAATGAGCAGTTCTTC. Translation gives CSVHAEYNEQFF.

There are many counts of this clonotype. The V call is TRBV10-3, the J call TRBJ2-4; perhaps TRBD1 as D (7 bases). The ends were cut back, 0 bases at V and 6 bases at J, with 15 bases in the middle. Germline CDR1 is ENHRY and CDR2 is SYGVKD. This CDR3 is built from 16 residues. CDR3 DNA: TGTGCCATCAGTGAGTCGGGGGGACAGTCGAGAAACATTCAGTACTTC. It encodes CAISESGGQSRNIQYF.

Ten or more counts support this clonotype. The chain recombines TRBV15 with TRBJ2-1; a weak D match, TRBD1 (6 bases). The V gene lost 0 bases and the J gene lost 14 bases, with 14 bases spanning the gap. Germline CDR1 and CDR2: LNHNV and YYDKDF (reference sequence). This CDR3 region has 13 residues. This CDR3 is CATSRDVPGEKFF. The CDR3 DNA is TGTGCCACCAGCAGAGATGTCCCAGGGGAGAAGTTCTTC.

V usage is TRBV6-2 or TRBV6-3 and J usage is TRBJ1-1; D not resolved. CDR1 is MNHEY, CDR2 SVGEGT, per germline. V lost 0 bases, J lost 7 bases, and 12 bases lay in between. The CDR3 consists of 14 residues. The CDR3 here is CASSYSIGSGEAFF. The CDR3 coding sequence is TGTGCCAGCAGTTACTCTATCGGGTCGGGTGAAGCTTTCTTT.